A single sample is the source of the 10 T cell receptor beta chains below, sequenced in a study of Ad26.COV2.S vaccination and SARS-CoV-2 variants. Some clones are missing from TCRdb's copy, which holds only in-frame ones; the method was immunoSEQ multiplex PCR. The sample shows approximately 340,000 clones, about 91% of them seen only once. Material: peripheral blood, obtained after recovery from COVID-19. Receptors originate from a human donor who had recovered from COVID-19.

This chain uses TRBV27 with TRBJ1-6; D is undetermined. Germline V gives CDR1 MNHEY, CDR2 SMNVEV (reference sequence). V gave up 1 base and J gave up 7 bases, with 5 bases separating them. CDR3 length: 13 amino acids. Here the CDR3 DNA reads TGTGCCAGCAGTTTATACAGAAATTCACCCCTCCACTTT. Its translation is CASSLYRNSPLHF.

This chain uses TRBV7-8 with TRBJ1-3; D might be TRBD1 (6 bases). The CDR3 consists of 17 residues. V lost 5 bases, J lost 0 bases, and 17 bases lay in between. Germline assignment: CDR1 SGHVS and CDR2 FQNEAQ. The CDR3 is CASSPRGGSPSGNTIYF. CDR3 nucleotide sequence: TGTGCCAGCAGCCCCAGGGGTGGCAGTCCCTCTGGAAACACCATATATTTT.

This clone was counted between two and nine times. This chain uses TRBV6-2 or TRBV6-3 with TRBJ2-3, with TRBD2 matching 8 bases. The V segment lost 2 bases and the J segment 1 base; nucleotides outside the gene matches: 11. In germline, CDR1 is MNHEY, CDR2 SVGEGT. This CDR3 comprises 18 residues. The CDR3 loop reads CASSYRISRGVRTDTQYF. CDR3 nucleotide sequence: TGTGCCAGCAGTTACCGGATATCGCGGGGGGTCCGCACAGATACGCAGTATTTT.

CDR3: CASSLVDSSGNTIYF. The CDR3 DNA is TGTGCCAGCAGCTTGGTGGATAGCTCTGGAAACACCATATATTTT. The chain combines TRBV5-5 with TRBJ1-3, with D unresolved. CDR1 SGHKS and CDR2 YYEKEE come from the germline V gene (reference sequence). The germline V and J ends were trimmed by 0 bases and 0 bases, with 7 bases remaining between them. This CDR3 comprises 15 residues.

This clone was seen just once. V is TRBV18 and J is TRBJ2-6, with 9 bases that match TRBD1. V shed 5 bases and J 3 bases; nucleotides not matched to a gene: 8. Per germline, CDR1 KGHSH and CDR2 LQKENI. The CDR3 sequence is 17 residues long. The chain's CDR3 is CASSSYGTGHGANVLTF. The CDR3 region has the DNA TGTGCCAGCTCATCTTACGGGACAGGGCATGGGGCCAACGTCCTGACTTTC.

CDR3 in amino acids: CASSPNEGPTFF. For the CDR3, the DNA is TGTGCCAGCAGTCCGAATGAGGGCCCAACTTTCTTT. The chain carries TRBV5-5 and TRBJ1-1; D is unresolved. Trimming left V 5 bases short and J 12 bases short, with 17 bases between. The CDR3 sequence is 12 residues long. Germline V CDR1 and CDR2: SGHKS, YYEKEE (reference sequence).

V gene TRBV19 combines with J gene TRBJ1-2; 8 nucleotides line up with TRBD1. This CDR3 spans 14 amino acids. V shed 6 bases and J 8 bases; nucleotides not matched to a gene: 11. Germline loops: CDR1 LNHDA, CDR2 SQIVND (reference sequence). CDR3 in DNA: TGTGCCAGTAGCTACGACAGGGGAATTGTCGGCTACACCTTC. Its protein product is CASSYDRGIVGYTF.

The chain joins TRBV6-5 to TRBJ1-3; D is unclear. Deletions cut 4 bases from V and 2 bases from J, with 12 bases between. The CDR3 sequence is 15 residues long. From germline, CDR1 is MNHEY and CDR2 SVGAGI. CDR3 coding DNA: TGTGCCAGCAGTTCGGCCTCTCCTGCTGGAAACACCATATATTTT. Residues: CASSSASPAGNTIYF.

V and J are TRBV12-3 or TRBV12-4 and TRBJ1-2, with D tentatively TRBD1 (5 bases). V was shortened by 2 bases and J by 2 bases, with 6 bases between the two germline ends. The CDR3 contains 13 residues. The CDR3 nucleotides read TGTGCCAGCAGTTTACCAGGGAACTATGGCTACACCTTC. This encodes CASSLPGNYGYTF.

V is TRBV3-1 (or the pseudogene TRBV3-2) and J is TRBJ1-6; D is possibly TRBD1 (6 bases). CDR3 size: 14 residues. Trimming removed 4 bases at V and 7 bases at J, with 11 bases between. Germline V gene sequence: CDR1 LGHDT, CDR2 YNNKEL (reference sequence). The CDR3 here is CASSRGTLNSPLHF. CDR3 coding DNA: TGTGCCAGCAGCCGCGGGACACTAAATTCACCCCTCCACTTT.